This TCR beta chain was sequenced in a study of blood T cells in healthy people across ages. Study context: About one barcoded beta molecule per two T cells was the capture yield of template switching.

V was clipped by 3 bases and J by 1 base, with 10 bases between them. Germline lookup yields CDR1 LGHNA and CDR2 YNFKEQ. The CDR3 length is 15 residues. Study-level points and caveats: The study regarded diversity estimates from one million T cells as underestimates.

Primed by a sample-barcoded 5' primer and a J-beta primer mix, a second PCR proceeded for about 7 to 11 cycles. TCRdb processed the 5' RACE reads anew with MiXCR; each CDR3 protein has one entry. The sample holds hundreds of thousands of distinct CDR3 sequences, roughly 60% seen once. In the case of this clonotype: Its antigen is not known.

The sequence was obtained from a man between 25 and 39 years old in good health. The sequenced material came from blood. V gene TRBV4-2 combines with J gene TRBJ2-1; no firm D call. The CDR3 coding sequence is TGTGCCAGCAGCCAGCCGGGTGAATCCTACAATGAGCAGTTCTTC. Translating it yields CASSQPGESYNEQFF.